These 14 T cell receptor beta chains originate from one sample sequenced in a study of regulatory T cells in long-lasting Graves disease. The authors built TCR beta libraries using iRepertoire HTBI primers and Arm-PCR of CDR3 regions. Using its own MiXCR run on the multiplex PCR reads, TCRdb lists one record per CDR3 protein. The top ten clones hold around 13% of a sample with about 560,000 distinct CDR3 sequences, 15% to 20% of them seen once. The time point denotes: newly diagnosed GD, antithyroid drugs for less than 3 months. After RNA was extracted from PBMCs, the TCR library was made from it. This sample was also put to use in a study of T cells in Graves' hyperthyroidism and ophthalmopathy.

Sequencing was performed on peripheral blood mononuclear cells (PBMCs), taken at new diagnosis, from a patient treated with antithyroid drugs. The receptors were gathered from a man aged 18 to 30 with Graves disease.

This clonotype was detected ten times or more. The J gene is TRBJ2-3, the V gene TRBV7-9; D might be TRBD2 (5 bases). Germline lookup yields CDR1 SEHNR and CDR2 FQNEAQ (reference sequence). Trimming removed 1 base at V and 2 bases at J, with 10 bases between. The CDR3 runs 15 residues. The CDR3 DNA sequence: TGTGCCAGCAGCTTAGTCCGGGGAGCCACAGATACGCAGTATTTT. Translated, it gives CASSLVRGATDTQYF. The whole variable domain, filled in from reference TRBV7-9 and TRBJ2-3, reads DTGVSQNPRHKITKRGQNVTFRCDPISEHNRLYWYRQTLGQGPEFLTYFQNEAQLEKSRLLSDRFSAERPKGSFSTLEIQRTEQGDSAMYLCASSLVRGATDTQYFGPGTRLTVL.

CDR3 sequence reads: CASSLRGENTEAFF. CDR3 nucleotide sequence: TGCGCCAGCAGCTTGCGGGGAGAGAACACTGAAGCTTTCTTT. The rearrangement links TRBV5-1 to TRBJ1-1, with D hard to call. This CDR3 spans 14 amino acids. The ends were cut back, 1 base at V and 1 base at J, with 8 bases in the middle. Germline CDR1 and CDR2: SGHRS and YFSETQ.

Details on this clonotype: Lacking the conserved final phenylalanine or tryptophan, this CDR3 likely reflects a read error. This sequence joins TRBV11-2 and TRBJ2-7; TRBD1 matches 7 bases. The CDR3 is 15 amino acids. Germline values: CDR1 SGHAT, CDR2 FQNNGV. Germline trimming cut 1 base from V and 0 bases from J; bases unmatched to any gene: 3. The CDR3 is CASSLVGDSSYEQYL. The CDR3 DNA follows: TGTGCCAGCAGCTTAGTTGGGGACAGCTCCTACGAGCAGTACCTC.

Concerning this clonotype: Its ends do not fully match the called genes, so a read error is possible. The J gene is TRBJ2-7, the V gene TRBV2; D perhaps matches TRBD1 (6 bases). CDR1 is SNHLY and CDR2 is FYNNEI in the germline V gene. This CDR3 region has 15 residues. This CDR3 reads CASSLAGQSSCEQYF. CDR3 sequence (DNA): TGTGCCAGCAGTTTGGCAGGACAGAGCTCCTGCGAGCAGTACTTC.

Many counts were recorded for this clonotype. CDR3 DNA: TGTGCCAGCTCACCACTTGGACAGGTATTGGGTGAGCAGTTCTTC. Encoded protein: CASSPLGQVLGEQFF. This rearrangement joins TRBV18 to TRBJ2-1; 7 bases are a match to TRBD1. The CDR3 is 15 residues long. CDR1 and CDR2 (germline): KGHSH, LQKENI. V dropped 1 base and J dropped 9; count of bases not matched to a gene: 9.

This clonotype was counted ten times or more. This sequence joins TRBV7-9 and TRBJ2-7, with D possibly being TRBD1 (6 bases). Germline V gene lookup returns CDR1 SEHNR and CDR2 FQNEAQ (reference sequence). The V end was cut by 2 bases, the J end by 4 bases, with 12 bases between. The CDR3 contains 14 residues. The CDR3 is CASSLTGHGYEQYF. In DNA form, the CDR3 reads TGTGCCAGCAGCTTAACGGGACATGGGTACGAGCAGTACTTC. Full variable domain (outside the CDR3, taken from reference TRBV7-9 and TRBJ2-7): DTGVSQNPRHKITKRGQNVTFRCDPISEHNRLYWYRQTLGQGPEFLTYFQNEAQLEKSRLLSDRFSAERPKGSFSTLEIQRTEQGDSAMYLCASSLTGHGYEQYFGPGTRLTVT.

This clonotype was seen a few times. The V call is TRBV5-4, the J call TRBJ2-3, with 9 bases identical to TRBD1. This CDR3 spans 17 amino acids. Germline assignment: CDR1 SGHNT and CDR2 YYREEE (reference sequence). J lost 0 bases, V lost 5 bases, and 10 bases had no gene match. CDR3 sequence: CASRPHRGTGSTDTQYF. DNA of the CDR3: TGTGCCAGCAGACCCCACCGTGGGACAGGGAGCACAGATACGCAGTATTTT.

V is TRBV6-5 and J is TRBJ1-5; D gene ambiguous. This CDR3 spans 12 amino acids. Deletions cut 3 bases from V and 6 bases from J, with 6 bases between. Germline V gene lookup returns CDR1 MNHEY and CDR2 SVGAGI. The chain's CDR3 is CASSYPPQPQHF. The DNA for the CDR3 is TGTGCCAGCAGTTATCCCCCTCAGCCCCAGCATTTT.

In regard to this clonotype: A much larger clonotype is one base distant, so this may be a read error. The chain has TRBV7-9 and TRBJ2-1; 9 bases map to TRBD2. CDR1 is SEHNR and CDR2 is FQNEAQ in the germline V gene (reference sequence). This CDR3 has 17 amino acids. The V segment lost 11 bases and the J segment 5 bases; nucleotides outside the gene matches: 19. The CDR3 loop is CAAILPHSGSSHNEQFF. The CDR3 DNA sequence: TGTGCCGCCATCCTCCCTCATAGCGGGAGTTCCCACAATGAGCAGTTCTTC.

Regarding this clonotype: The CDR3 does not end in the conserved phenylalanine or tryptophan, so this is likely a read error. This chain links TRBV9 with TRBJ1-4; no clear D. Trimming removed 2 bases from V and 14 bases from J, with 16 bases in between. There are 13 residues in the CDR3. The germline V gene has CDR1 SGDLS and CDR2 YYNGEE. The CDR3 is CASSVGPAGPLFS. CDR3 nucleotides: TGTGCCAGCAGCGTTGGGCCTGCCGGGCCGCTGTTTTCT.

This clonotype was counted at least ten times. This chain connects TRBV15 to TRBJ2-5, with D tentatively TRBD1 (6 bases). Trimming removed 0 bases at V and 5 bases at J, with 13 bases between. Germline V gene sequence: CDR1 LNHNV, CDR2 YYDKDF (reference sequence). The CDR3 sequence is 15 residues long. CDR3 in amino acids: CATSRDRGLVETQYF. The CDR3 DNA reads TGTGCCACCAGCAGAGATAGGGGGTTAGTGGAGACCCAGTACTTC.

This clonotype was seen a handful of times. The rearrangement joins TRBV16 to TRBJ1-2; TRBD1 aligns across 10 bases. Germline trimming cut 3 bases from V and 3 bases from J; bases unmatched to any gene: 10. This CDR3 region has 17 residues. Germline assignment: CDR1 KGHSY and CDR2 FQNENV. CDR3 region: CASSHGQGDVLDYGYTF. CDR3 nucleotide sequence: TGTGCCAGCAGCCACGGACAGGGGGACGTATTAGACTATGGCTACACCTTC. Using reference TRBV16 and TRBJ1-2 for the parts outside the CDR3, the full variable domain is GEEVAQTPKHLVRGEGQKAKLYCAPIKGHSYVFWYQQVLKNEFKFLISFQNENVFDETGMPKERFSAKCLPNSPCSLEIQATKLEDSAVYFCASSHGQGDVLDYGYTFGSGTRLTVV.

The chain joins TRBV5-1 to TRBJ2-2; TRBD1 matches 11 bases. Trimming removed 2 bases from V and 6 bases from J; junction bases left unmatched: 6. The CDR3 sequence is 16 residues long. The germline V gene encodes CDR1 SGHRS and CDR2 YFSETQ. As DNA, the CDR3 is TGCGCCAGCAGCTTCGGACAGGGGGCCGATGCCGGGGAGCTGTTTTTT. Translated, it gives CASSFGQGADAGELFF.

The chain links TRBV13 to TRBJ2-1; 7 nucleotides agree with TRBD2. V was pared by 2 bases and J by 5 bases, with 3 bases of the junction left unmatched. The V gene's germline CDR1 is PRHDT and CDR2 FYEKMQ (reference sequence). The CDR3 contains 14 residues. The CDR3 DNA follows: TGTGCCAGCAGCTTAAGCGGGAACCACAATGAGCAGTTCTTC. This translates into CASSLSGNHNEQFF.